The clone carrying this TCR beta chain was recorded once. Its antigen remains unknown. The data are from a study of shared clonotypes between healthy human individuals. Study results and limitations: All-four-donor shared clonotypes had higher generation probabilities than non-shared clonotypes did.

Deep was the level at which the assay was run. Per the original methods: Filtering differed, since immunoSEQ gave only junction sequences and no quality scores. Repertoires were generated with immunoSEQ multiplex PCR, while TCRdb's copy carries only in-frame clones and drops some. The V and J calls and clone size were taken over from that table, and D and trimming were inferred from the DNA. The profile shows about 2.3 million clones, around 93% of them singletons. Germline CDR1 reads SGHNT; CDR2 reads YENEEA. The V end was cut by 2 bases, the J end by 8 bases, with 10 bases between. The length of the CDR3 is 13 residues.

J is TRBJ2-1 and V is TRBV11-3; no clear D gene. The sample was naive CD4+ T cells from PBMCs. Noted subset: CD45RA+ positively selected. This clonotype was obtained from a young man in good health. Some clones in this sample may be carry-over from other donors' samples. CDR3: CASSLSLNHEQFF. Here the CDR3 DNA reads TGTGCCAGCAGCTTAAGCTTAAACCATGAGCAGTTCTTC.